The 32 T cell receptor beta chains below come from one sample, sequenced in a study of T cell responses to AZD1222 COVID-19 vaccine. Clones were read by immunoSEQ multiplex PCR, and TCRdb kept only the in-frame ones, dropping some. This table holds some 170,000 clones, around nine tenths found once. Sequences were derived from peripheral blood, sampled on day 0 of AZD1222 vaccination. These receptors were collected from an adult in good health.

This clone appeared once. This rearrangement joins TRBV5-4 to TRBJ2-2, with 7 bases fitting TRBD2. This CDR3 has 17 amino acids. J was trimmed by 1 base and V by 2 bases; bases with no gene match: 8. CDR1 and CDR2 (germline): SGHNT, YYREEE (reference sequence). The CDR3 DNA reads TGTGCCAGCAGCTTCCCCGATAGCGGGCAGAACACCGGGGAGCTGTTTTTT. It specifies CASSFPDSGQNTGELFF.

The V call is TRBV19, the J call TRBJ2-7; the match to TRBD1 covers 12 bases. Germline CDR1 LNHDA, CDR2 SQIVND (reference sequence). The CDR3 extends over 14 amino acids. V lost 10 bases and J lost 4; bases outside the gene matches: 8. The CDR3 region is CATKAGQGAYEQYF. The CDR3 nucleotides read TGTGCCACCAAGGCGGGACAGGGGGCGTACGAGCAGTACTTC.

V gene TRBV6-1 combines with J gene TRBJ1-6, with a possible D match to TRBD1 (5 bases). This CDR3 contains 14 residues. The germline gives CDR1 MNHNS, CDR2 SASEGT. Trimming stripped 3 bases from V and 8 bases from J, with 11 bases between. The CDR3 region has the DNA TGTGCCAGCAGTGACGGGGGAGCGGATTCACCCCTCCACTTT. Its translation: CASSDGGADSPLHF.

The rearrangement links TRBV5-1 to TRBJ1-1; perhaps TRBD1 as D (5 bases). Per the germline V gene, CDR1 is SGHRS and CDR2 is YFSETQ. The CDR3 has 15 amino acids. Trimming took off 3 bases at V and 1 base at J, with 13 bases between the two ends. In nucleotides, the CDR3 is TGCGCCAGCAGCTCCGCTGGGGCAAGGAACACTGAAGCTTTCTTT. Translating it yields CASSSAGARNTEAFF.

The rearrangement joins TRBV2 to TRBJ2-5; D not resolved. This CDR3 has 14 amino acids. V lost 7 bases to trimming and J lost 2 bases, with 14 bases between them. Germline V lookup: CDR1 SNHLY, CDR2 FYNNEI. The CDR3 here is CASTPDGPQETQYF. Here the CDR3 DNA reads TGTGCCAGCACCCCGGACGGACCACAAGAGACCCAGTACTTC.

The chain couples TRBV28 to TRBJ2-1, with 7 nucleotides matching TRBD2. The germline V gene has CDR1 MDHEN and CDR2 SYDVKM. The CDR3 is 13 residues long. J gave up 7 bases and V 5 bases, and 5 bases lay outside the gene matches. Written as DNA, the CDR3 is TGTGCCAGCAGTCCCATGGGAGGGAATGAGCAGTTCTTC. Protein: CASSPMGGNEQFF.

The rearrangement joins TRBV3-1 (or the pseudogene TRBV3-2) to TRBJ2-4, with 7 nucleotides matching TRBD1. This CDR3 is built from 16 residues. Germline CDR1 reads LGHDT; CDR2 reads YNNKEL (reference sequence). The trim removed 4 bases at V and 1 base at J, leaving 7 bases unmatched. DNA for the CDR3: TGTGCCAGCAGCCGCGACAGGGTGGCGGCCAAAAACATTCAGTACTTC. The encoded protein is CASSRDRVAAKNIQYF.

The genes are TRBV4-1 and TRBJ1-5, with unresolved D. V lost 3 bases to trimming and J lost 6 bases, with 12 bases between them. Germline-derived CDR1 and CDR2 are MGHRA and YSYEKL. The CDR3 sequence is 14 residues long. The CDR3 sequence is CASSQHTSGQPQHF. The CDR3 nucleotides read TGCGCCAGCAGCCAGCACACCTCGGGTCAGCCCCAGCATTTT.

The V call is TRBV18, the J call TRBJ2-7, with 7 positions matching TRBD1. CDR1 KGHSH and CDR2 LQKENI come from the germline V gene. The CDR3 runs 15 residues. Trimming cost V 5 bases and J 2 bases; bases outside gene matches: 9. The CDR3 spells CASSSRGQGAYEQYF. The CDR3 DNA follows: TGTGCCAGCTCATCGCGAGGGCAGGGGGCCTACGAGCAGTACTTC.

The chain links TRBV24-1 to TRBJ2-4; no reliable D call. Germline-derived CDR1 and CDR2 are KGHDR and SFDVKD. Trimming removed 7 bases at V and 0 bases at J, with 6 bases between. This CDR3 spans 13 amino acids. In DNA form, the CDR3 reads TGTGCCACCAGAAACGGAGCCAAAAACATTCAGTACTTC. Translating it yields CATRNGAKNIQYF.

The chain joins TRBV5-6 to TRBJ1-2; tentatively, D is TRBD1 (5 bases). Germline V gene lookup returns CDR1 SGHDT and CDR2 YYEEEE. The CDR3 runs 13 residues. V shed 4 bases and J shed 4 bases, with 11 bases lying between them. The CDR3 bases are TGTGCCAGCAGCATACAAGACAGCTATGGCTACACCTTC. Protein: CASSIQDSYGYTF.

This clone was observed once. This chain connects TRBV2 to TRBJ1-2; possible D gene TRBD1, 5 bases. Trimming removed 4 bases from V and 5 bases from J, with 14 bases in between. The CDR3 contains 14 residues. The germline V gene has CDR1 SNHLY and CDR2 FYNNEI. The CDR3: CASSAGTGEYGYTF. CDR3 sequence (DNA): TGTGCCAGCAGTGCTGGGACGGGTGAATATGGCTACACCTTC.

The chain combines TRBV11-2 with TRBJ2-1, with a weak D call TRBD2 (6 bases). Per germline, CDR1 SGHAT and CDR2 FQNNGV. The length of the CDR3 is 15 residues. The germline V and J ends were trimmed by 0 bases and 4 bases, with 10 bases remaining between them. In DNA form, the CDR3 reads TGTGCCAGCAGCTTAGATCCCGGGGGTTACAATGAGCAGTTCTTC. Translation gives CASSLDPGGYNEQFF. Drawing the rest from reference TRBV11-2 and TRBJ2-1, the complete variable domain is EAGVAQSPRYKIIEKRQSVAFWCNPISGHATLYWYQQILGQGPKLLIQFQNNGVVDDSQLPKDRFSAERLKGVDSTLKIQPAKLEDSAVYLCASSLDPGGYNEQFFGPGTRLTVL.

The chain combines TRBV6-5 with TRBJ2-7; D is ambiguous. The CDR3 consists of 15 residues. Germline-derived CDR1 and CDR2 are MNHEY and SVGAGI. V lost 6 bases to trimming and J lost 5 bases, with 20 bases between them. For the CDR3, the DNA is TGTGCCAGCAGAACCCCCGCCAGAAACTCTAACGAGCAGTACTTC. Translated: CASRTPARNSNEQYF.

The J gene is TRBJ2-5, the V gene TRBV10-1; D unresolved. This CDR3 is built from 16 residues. V lost 4 bases, J lost 4 bases, and 19 bases lay in between. Germline V gene sequence: CDR1 WNHNN, CDR2 SYGVQD (reference sequence). The CDR3 loop reads CASSAGHSGRRETQYF. DNA of the CDR3: TGCGCCAGCAGTGCCGGGCACTCGGGCCGCCGAGAGACCCAGTACTTC.

The V and J genes are TRBV7-6 and TRBJ1-1; possibly TRBD1 for D (5 bases). CDR1 is SGHVS, CDR2 FNYEAQ, per germline. Trimming cost V 1 base and J 3 bases, with 12 bases left between them. The CDR3 has 15 amino acids. The CDR3 loop is CASSLGRQGDTEAFF. CDR3 nucleotides: TGTGCCAGCAGCTTAGGCCGGCAAGGGGACACTGAAGCTTTCTTT.

The rearrangement links TRBV10-1 to TRBJ2-7, with TRBD2 matching 12 bases. This CDR3 has 15 residues. Germline-derived CDR1 and CDR2 are WNHNN and SYGVQD (reference sequence). V lost 2 bases and J lost 7; bases outside the gene matches: 6. CDR3 bases: TGCGCCAGCAGTGAGGCCGGACTAGCGGGAAGTGAGCAGTACTTC. This codes for CASSEAGLAGSEQYF.

J is TRBJ2-7 and V is TRBV20-1; unclear D gene. The V end lost 3 bases, the J end lost 6 bases, and 12 bases lay between the germline ends. CDR1 DFQATT and CDR2 SNEGSKA come from the germline V gene (reference sequence). The CDR3 length is 12 residues. The CDR3 protein is CSASPRTGEQYF. CDR3 coding DNA: TGCAGTGCTAGTCCTCGGACGGGCGAGCAGTACTTC.

V is TRBV5-6 and J is TRBJ2-7, with D unclear. The CDR3 covers 14 residues. V was pared by 3 bases and J by 0 bases, with 10 bases between. Germline values: CDR1 SGHDT, CDR2 YYEEEE. The CDR3 coding sequence is TGTGCCAGCAGCTACGGACGGAGCTCCTACGAGCAGTACTTC. The encoded protein is CASSYGRSSYEQYF.

The V and J genes are TRBV5-8 and TRBJ1-2; weak D call: TRBD1 (5 bases). The ends were cut back, 0 bases at V and 12 bases at J, with 12 bases in the middle. Germline CDR1 and CDR2: SGHTS and YDEGEE. The CDR3 has 12 residues. CDR3 sequence (DNA): TGTGCCAGCAGCTTGGTCGGGACCGACGACACCTTC. It specifies CASSLVGTDDTF.

The chain has TRBV6-2 or TRBV6-3 and TRBJ1-1, with D uncertain. Germline V CDR1 and CDR2: MNHEY, SVGEGT. Between the trimmed V and J ends, which lost 0 bases and 1 base, there was a span of 3 bases. This CDR3 comprises 13 residues. CDR3 in amino acids: CASSYSRNTEAFF. CDR3 in DNA: TGTGCCAGCAGTTACTCAAGGAACACTGAAGCTTTCTTT.

The genes are TRBV29-1 and TRBJ1-2; TRBD1 aligns across 7 bases. Germline values: CDR1 SQVTM, CDR2 ANQGSEA. This CDR3 has 14 amino acids. V lost 7 bases to trimming and J lost 6 bases; unmatched junction nucleotides: 14. CDR3 in DNA: TGCAGCGCCGGCCGACAGGGAAAGGAGAATGGCTACACCTTC. Amino acid sequence: CSAGRQGKENGYTF. Full variable domain (rest looked up from reference TRBV29-1 and TRBJ1-2): SAVISQKPSRDICQRGTSLTIQCQVDSQVTMMFWYRQQPGQSLTLIATANQGSEATYESGFVIDKFPISRPNLTFSTLTVSNMSPEDSSIYLCSAGRQGKENGYTFGSGTRLTVV.

The V gene is TRBV30, the J gene TRBJ2-5; 8 nucleotides align to TRBD1. The length of the CDR3 is 13 residues. Germline-derived CDR1 and CDR2 are GTSNPN and SVGIG (reference sequence). V lost 2 bases to trimming and J lost 5 bases; unmatched junction nucleotides: 4. CDR3 region: CAWSSRQGETQYF. CDR3 sequence (DNA): TGTGCCTGGAGTTCTCGACAGGGGGAGACCCAGTACTTC.

The chain recombines TRBV5-1 with TRBJ1-3; 7 nucleotides match TRBD1. Per the germline V gene, CDR1 is SGHRS and CDR2 is YFSETQ. The CDR3 runs to 14 residues. With V trimmed by 0 bases and J by 4 bases, 1 base remained unmatched. The CDR3 reads CASSLAGQGNTIYF. The DNA for the CDR3 is TGCGCCAGCAGCTTGGCGGGACAGGGAAACACCATATATTTT.

J is TRBJ2-2 and V is TRBV5-1; 7 bases match TRBD2. V lost 5 bases to trimming and J lost 0 bases; unmatched junction nucleotides: 7. Germline values: CDR1 SGHRS, CDR2 YFSETQ. This CDR3 region has 16 residues. The CDR3 nucleotides are TGCGCCAGCAGGAAGAGCGGGGCCGCGAACACCGGGGAGCTGTTTTTT. It specifies CASRKSGAANTGELFF. Looking up the rest from reference TRBV5-1 and TRBJ2-2 gives the full variable domain: KAGVTQTPRYLIKTRGQQVTLSCSPISGHRSVSWYQQTPGQGLQFLFEYFSETQRNKGNFPGRFSGRQFSNSRSEMNVSTLELGDSALYLCASRKSGAANTGELFFGEGSRLTVL.

This chain links TRBV5-1 with TRBJ1-2; TRBD1 might be the D (6 bases). CDR1 is SGHRS, CDR2 YFSETQ, per germline. Trimming left V 3 bases short and J 4 bases short, with 16 bases between. This CDR3 comprises 15 residues. CDR3 protein: CASSWGGGSIYGYTF. The CDR3 DNA reads as TGCGCCAGCAGCTGGGGAGGGGGATCCATCTATGGCTACACCTTC.

The rearrangement joins TRBV7-2 to TRBJ2-7, with TRBD2 identical over 13 bases. This CDR3 region has 15 residues. The ends lost 7 bases at V and 4 bases at J; junction bases unmatched: 7. Per the germline V gene, CDR1 is SGHTA and CDR2 is FQGNSA. CDR3 coding DNA: TGTGCCAGCACCGCGGGACTAGCGGGAATGTACGAGCAGTACTTC. Its translation is CASTAGLAGMYEQYF.

The V call is TRBV19, the J call TRBJ2-2, with 7 bases that match TRBD2. The germline V gene has CDR1 LNHDA and CDR2 SQIVND (reference sequence). This CDR3 comprises 15 residues. J was trimmed by 5 bases and V by 3 bases; bases with no gene match: 6. This CDR3 is CASSIGGSRTGELFF. The CDR3 DNA reads TGTGCCAGTAGTATCGGCGGGAGTCGAACCGGGGAGCTGTTTTTT.

V is TRBV11-2 and J is TRBJ1-5; no clear D. The V gene lost 0 bases and the J gene lost 2 bases, with 8 bases spanning the gap. This CDR3 is 15 amino acids long. CDR1 is SGHAT, CDR2 FQNNGV, per germline. CDR3 nucleotide sequence: TGTGCCAGCAGCTTAGAAGGGCAGGGCAATCAGCCCCAGCATTTT. Residues: CASSLEGQGNQPQHF.

V is TRBV15 and J is TRBJ1-6; D is ambiguous. The CDR3 contains 16 residues. Trimming left V 0 bases short and J 0 bases short, with 6 bases between. Per the germline V gene, CDR1 is LNHNV and CDR2 is YYDKDF (reference sequence). DNA of the CDR3: TGTGCCACCAGCAGAGATAAGAGCTCCTATAATTCACCCCTCCACTTT. Translation gives CATSRDKSSYNSPLHF.

The chain links TRBV10-3 to TRBJ2-7; D is undetermined. Trimming cost V 0 bases and J 3 bases, with 3 bases left between them. The CDR3 has 12 residues. Per germline, CDR1 ENHRY and CDR2 SYGVKD. The DNA of the CDR3 is TGTGCCATCAGTGAGTCGAACTACGAGCAGTACTTC. Protein sequence: CAISESNYEQYF.

The genes are TRBV19 and TRBJ1-5, with D possibly being TRBD1 (5 bases). Trimming removed 3 bases from V and 2 bases from J, with 11 bases in between. Germline lookup yields CDR1 LNHDA and CDR2 SQIVND (reference sequence). The CDR3 runs to 15 residues. This CDR3 reads CASSISGTGNQPQHF. The DNA for the CDR3 is TGTGCCAGTAGTATCTCCGGGACTGGCAATCAGCCCCAGCATTTT.